This entry lists 28 T cell receptor beta chains sequenced from one sample in a study of neurological immune-mediated disorders (dated by TCRdb to about 2019). The method behind the library was 5' RACE. TCRdb shows the sequencer as Illumina HiSeq 2500. TCRdb took the public reads, trimmed them with fastp at Q25, ran MiXCR for clone calling and kept in-frame beta chains. Rows matching on CDR3 protein sequence are summarized as one entry with the most common DNA and genes. For this sample the table gives tens of thousands of distinct CDR3 sequences, of which 4.5% were detected only once. Clones ranked in the top ten supply 5.5% to 8% of the sample. Input material: PBMCs. The source is a young man with multiple sclerosis.

This clonotype appeared many times. The rearrangement links TRBV9 to TRBJ1-2; a possible D gene is TRBD1 (6 bases). The CDR3 loop spans 17 amino acids. Germline loops: CDR1 SGDLS, CDR2 YYNGEE. Trimming cost V 0 bases and J 8 bases, with 23 bases left between them. In DNA form, the CDR3 reads TGTGCCAGCAGCGTAGACGAGACAGGAAGACCCCCGAGGGGCTACACCTTC. Its protein is CASSVDETGRPPRGYTF. The full variable domain, rest sourced from reference TRBV9 and TRBJ1-2, is DSGVTQTPKHLITATGQRVTLRCSPRSGDLSVYWYQQSLDQGLQFLIQYYNGEERAKGNILERFSAQQFPDLHSELNLSSLELGDSALYFCASSVDETGRPPRGYTFGSGTRLTVV.

On this clonotype: One base away lies a much larger clone, so this may be a sequencing read error. The CDR3 region is CASIGKANEAFF. The CDR3 nucleotides read TGTGCCAGCATCGGAAAGGCGAATGAAGCTTTCTTT. J is TRBJ1-1 and V is TRBV27; D not certain. The CDR3 has 12 residues. CDR1 and CDR2 (germline): MNHEY, SMNVEV (reference sequence). V was cut by 7 bases and J by 7 bases, with 13 bases left in between.

Only a few counts were recorded for this clonotype. The chain employs TRBV9 and TRBJ2-1; the match to TRBD2 covers 8 bases. The CDR3 consists of 14 residues. The ends lost 4 bases at V and 3 bases at J; junction bases unmatched: 3. CDR1 and CDR2 (germline): SGDLS, YYNGEE. The CDR3 loop is CASSPLAVYNEQFF. CDR3 DNA sequence: TGTGCCAGCAGCCCACTAGCGGTCTACAATGAGCAGTTCTTC. The variable domain in full, with the rest retrieved from reference TRBV9 and TRBJ2-1, is DSGVTQTPKHLITATGQRVTLRCSPRSGDLSVYWYQQSLDQGLQFLIQYYNGEERAKGNILERFSAQQFPDLHSELNLSSLELGDSALYFCASSPLAVYNEQFFGPGTRLTVL.

Many counts were recorded for this clonotype. This chain links TRBV10-3 with TRBJ2-7; weak D call: TRBD1 (5 bases). V was trimmed by 0 bases and J by 2 bases, leaving 11 bases between them. Germline V gene data show CDR1 as ENHRY and CDR2 as SYGVKD. The CDR3 contains 15 residues. CDR3 nucleotides: TGTGCCATCAGTGAGTCCTTGCAGGGAACCTACGAGCAGTACGTC. Translated: CAISESLQGTYEQYV.

This clonotype was seen ten or more times. The CDR3 DNA sequence: TGTGCCAGCAGTATGACAGGGCGGCAGCCCCAGCATTTT. Protein sequence: CASSMTGRQPQHF. V usage is TRBV12-3 or TRBV12-4 and J usage is TRBJ1-5; TRBD1 matches at 7 bases. Unmatched junction bases numbered 5, after V lost 5 bases and J lost 7 bases. This CDR3 spans 13 amino acids.

This clonotype was counted ten times or more. J is TRBJ2-5 and V is TRBV20-1; 9 bases align to TRBD2. Germline V CDR1 and CDR2: DFQATT, SNEGSKA (reference sequence). The CDR3 totals 12 residues. Trimming cost V 1 base and J 8 bases; bases outside gene matches: 2. The CDR3 coding sequence is TGCAGTGCTAGAGGCGGGGGGGCAACCCAGTACTTC. Translated: CSARGGGATQYF.

This clonotype appeared many times. The genes are TRBV5-1 and TRBJ1-2; TRBD1 might be the D (5 bases). This CDR3 has 14 residues. Germline V CDR1 and CDR2: SGHRS, YFSETQ. V gave up 7 bases and J gave up 1 base, with 14 bases separating them. CDR3 DNA: TGCGCCAGCTACGGCGGGGGAAGTAACTATGGCTACACCTTC. Its translation is CASYGGGSNYGYTF.

The table lists this clonotype with many counts. The chain employs TRBV5-1 and TRBJ2-6; TRBD2 matches 7 bases. The junction had 2 bases not matched to a gene; V was cut back by 3 bases and J by 2 bases. CDR1 is SGHRS, CDR2 YFSETQ, per germline. The CDR3 spans 15 residues. The CDR3 loop reads CASSWEGTGANVLTF. The CDR3 nucleotides are TGCGCCAGCAGCTGGGAGGGGACTGGGGCCAACGTCCTGACTTTC.

This clonotype has ten or more counts. V usage is TRBV7-9 and J usage is TRBJ2-3; D call uncertain. CDR1 and CDR2 from the germline V gene are SEHNR and FQNEAQ (reference sequence). V lost 1 base, J lost 4 bases, and 6 bases lay in between. CDR3 length equals 13 residues. CDR3 DNA: TGTGCCAGCAGCTTAGGAGTTGCAGATACGCAGTATTTT. Translating it yields CASSLGVADTQYF.

The sample holds many counts of this clonotype. The V call is TRBV14, the J call TRBJ2-5; D perhaps matches TRBD2 (5 bases). V lost 1 base and J 4 bases, leaving 16 bases between the germline ends. This CDR3 comprises 16 residues. CDR1 and CDR2 (germline): SGHDN, FVKESK. The CDR3: CASSQGSSGVGETQYF. The CDR3, as DNA: TGTGCCAGCAGCCAAGGAAGTTCCGGGGTTGGAGAGACCCAGTACTTC.

This clonotype was observed at least ten times. The chain carries TRBV5-1 and TRBJ1-1, with TRBD1 as a possible D gene (5 bases). CDR3 length: 15 amino acids. Germline values: CDR1 SGHRS, CDR2 YFSETQ. The V gene lost 2 bases and the J gene lost 2 bases, with 13 bases spanning the gap. DNA for the CDR3: TGCGCCAGCAGCTTTCCAACAGGTGAAAACACTGAAGCTTTCTTT. Translation: CASSFPTGENTEAFF.

This clonotype was seen only a few times. The rearrangement joins TRBV6-2 or TRBV6-3 to TRBJ2-1, with TRBD2 matching 11 bases. V lost 6 bases, J lost 4 bases, and 5 bases stayed unmatched. CDR3 length equals 15 residues. Germline V CDR1 and CDR2: MNHEY, SVGEGT. The CDR3, as DNA: TGTGCCAGCAGAGAACTAGCGGGGGATTACAATGAGCAGTTCTTC. Its translation is CASRELAGDYNEQFF.

This clonotype was seen repeatedly, ten times or more. The chain is built from TRBV4-1 and TRBJ1-5; TRBD1 is a possible D gene (6 bases). Trimming left V 4 bases short and J 4 bases short, with 20 bases between. This CDR3 is built from 17 residues. Germline V gene sequence: CDR1 MGHRA, CDR2 YSYEKL. The CDR3: CASSRTVGDRGNQPQHF. Written as DNA, the CDR3 is TGCGCCAGCAGCCGGACCGTAGGAGATAGGGGGAATCAGCCCCAGCATTTT.

This clonotype was seen many times. J is TRBJ1-1 and V is TRBV5-1, with 9 bases aligning to TRBD1. The trim removed 3 bases at V and 1 base at J, leaving 4 bases unmatched. This CDR3 is 15 amino acids long. In germline, CDR1 is SGHRS, CDR2 YFSETQ. CDR3 bases: TGCGCCAGCAGCTGGCGGACAGGGGAGAACACTGAAGCTTTCTTT. Amino acid sequence: CASSWRTGENTEAFF. The complete variable domain, with remaining parts taken from reference TRBV5-1 and TRBJ1-1, reads KAGVTQTPRYLIKTRGQQVTLSCSPISGHRSVSWYQQTPGQGLQFLFEYFSETQRNKGNFPGRFSGRQFSNSRSEMNVSTLELGDSALYLCASSWRTGENTEAFFGQGTRLTVV.

At least ten counts were recorded for this clonotype. The rearrangement joins TRBV20-1 to TRBJ2-3; possibly TRBD2 for D (6 bases). Germline values: CDR1 DFQATT, CDR2 SNEGSKA (reference sequence). Trimming left V 3 bases short and J 1 base short, with 17 bases between. This CDR3 has 16 residues. As DNA, the CDR3 is TGCAGTGCTAGGAGGGCGGGGCTTATTGGCACAGATACGCAGTATTTT. It translates to CSARRAGLIGTDTQYF.

Many counts were recorded for this clonotype. The genes are TRBV5-1 and TRBJ2-5; D gene uncertain. The CDR3 extends over 15 amino acids. V dropped 5 bases and J dropped 2 bases, with 16 bases sitting between them. Germline CDR1 SGHRS, CDR2 YFSETQ. CDR3: CASSRYEALQETQYF. CDR3 in DNA: TGCGCCAGCAGTCGCTACGAGGCGTTACAAGAGACCCAGTACTTC. Using reference TRBV5-1 and TRBJ2-5 for the parts outside the CDR3, the full variable domain is KAGVTQTPRYLIKTRGQQVTLSCSPISGHRSVSWYQQTPGQGLQFLFEYFSETQRNKGNFPGRFSGRQFSNSRSEMNVSTLELGDSALYLCASSRYEALQETQYFGPGTRLLVL.

This clonotype appeared a few times. The chain employs TRBV5-1 and TRBJ1-5; D uncertain. V was shortened by 0 bases and J by 8 bases, with 9 bases between the two germline ends. CDR1 is SGHRS and CDR2 is YFSETQ in the germline V gene. The CDR3 contains 13 residues. This CDR3 is CASSLGKGEPQHF. The CDR3 DNA reads as TGCGCCAGCAGCTTGGGGAAGGGAGAGCCCCAGCATTTT.

This clonotype was observed many times. J is TRBJ2-6 and V is TRBV5-1, with D possibly being TRBD1 (6 bases). This CDR3 is built from 16 residues. Trimming took off 3 bases at V and 0 bases at J, with 10 bases between the two ends. Germline CDR1 and CDR2: SGHRS and YFSETQ. CDR3: CASSSGTLSGANVLTF. Here the CDR3 DNA reads TGCGCCAGCAGCTCCGGGACACTCTCTGGGGCCAACGTCCTGACTTTC.

This clonotype has a count of ten or more. CDR3 amino acids: CASSQWDSYEQYV. The CDR3 DNA reads as TGTGCCAGCAGCCAATGGGACTCCTACGAGCAGTACGTC. The V and J genes are TRBV14 and TRBJ2-7, with D unresolved. Per germline, CDR1 SGHDN and CDR2 FVKESK. This CDR3 contains 13 residues. Trimming removed 2 bases at V and 0 bases at J, with 5 bases between.

Ten or more counts support this clonotype. This chain connects TRBV5-6 to TRBJ2-1; D possibly corresponds to TRBD1 (5 bases). Per germline, CDR1 SGHDT and CDR2 YYEEEE. With 0 bases removed from V and 5 bases from J, the gap between germline ends came to 12 bases. This CDR3 region has 15 residues. This chain's CDR3 is CASSLVARADNEQFF. CDR3 nucleotides: TGTGCCAGCAGCTTGGTTGCCAGGGCCGACAATGAGCAGTTCTTC.

This clonotype was detected ten times or more. The V and J genes are TRBV4-1 and TRBJ1-4; D not certain. Trimming took 0 bases from V and 0 from J, leaving 5 bases between them. The germline V gene encodes CDR1 MGHRA and CDR2 YSYEKL. The length of the CDR3 is 15 residues. The CDR3 protein is CASSQERATNEKLFF. The DNA for the CDR3 is TGCGCCAGCAGCCAAGAACGAGCAACTAATGAAAAACTGTTTTTT.

The gene calls are TRBV9 and TRBJ2-1; D is undetermined. CDR1 SGDLS and CDR2 YYNGEE come from the germline V gene. Trimming took off 2 bases at V and 6 bases at J, with 15 bases between the two ends. This CDR3 region has 15 residues. For the CDR3, the DNA is TGTGCCAGCAGCGTGGGCCCCACCCTGGCCAATGAGCAGTTCTTC. This translates into CASSVGPTLANEQFF.

V is TRBV12-3 or TRBV12-4 and J is TRBJ1-1; 9 nucleotides agree with TRBD1. J gave up 10 bases and V 4 bases, and 4 bases lay outside the gene matches. The CDR3 runs to 12 residues. In DNA form, the CDR3 reads TGTGCCAGCAGTTCAAACAGGGGGCGAGCTTTCTTT. Translating it yields CASSSNRGRAFF.

The sample holds many counts of this clonotype. The V and J genes are TRBV6-5 and TRBJ1-5; a possible D gene is TRBD1 (5 bases). The CDR3 is 13 residues long. Trimming left V 5 bases short and J 5 bases short, with 10 bases between. Germline V gene lookup returns CDR1 MNHEY and CDR2 SVGAGI. CDR3 DNA: TGTGCCAGCAGTGCCGGGGGATATCAGCCCCAGCATTTT. This gives the protein CASSAGGYQPQHF.

This clonotype came up many times. The V call is TRBV6-6, the J call TRBJ2-5; TRBD2 might be the D (5 bases). CDR1 and CDR2 (germline): MNHNY, SVGAGI (reference sequence). Trimming cost V 7 bases and J 5 bases, with 14 bases left between them. The CDR3 contains 13 residues. This CDR3 reads CASKARVGETQYF. The CDR3 nucleotides are TGTGCCAGCAAGGCGAGGGTCGGGGAGACCCAGTACTTC.

Ten or more counts support this clonotype. The CDR3 region has the DNA TGTGCCAGCAGCTTAGTAGGAGGACAAGAGACCCAGTACTTC. Its translation: CASSLVGGQETQYF. This chain links TRBV7-9 with TRBJ2-5; D may be TRBD2 (5 bases). The germline gives CDR1 SEHNR, CDR2 FQNEAQ (reference sequence). With 1 base removed from V and 2 bases from J, the gap between germline ends came to 8 bases. The CDR3 has 14 amino acids.

This clonotype was detected many times. The chain combines TRBV20-1 with TRBJ1-5, with a tentative D call TRBD1 (6 bases). The CDR3 length is 13 residues. CDR1 and CDR2 from the germline V gene are DFQATT and SNEGSKA (reference sequence). Trimming pared 3 bases from V and 6 bases from J, leaving 12 bases between. The CDR3 sequence is CSASRGGGQPQHF. In DNA, the CDR3 is TGCAGTGCTAGCCGGGGGGGCGGTCAGCCCCAGCATTTT.

This clonotype was counted ten times or more. This rearrangement joins TRBV24-1 to TRBJ2-3; 8 nucleotides line up with TRBD2. With 7 bases clipped from V and 3 bases from J, the junction kept 8 bases outside the gene matches. Germline V gene sequence: CDR1 KGHDR, CDR2 SFDVKD. The CDR3 runs 15 residues. The CDR3 region has the DNA TGTGCCACCAGCGTCGGGGGGGCGCGGACAGATACGCAGTATTTT. Its translation is CATSVGGARTDTQYF.